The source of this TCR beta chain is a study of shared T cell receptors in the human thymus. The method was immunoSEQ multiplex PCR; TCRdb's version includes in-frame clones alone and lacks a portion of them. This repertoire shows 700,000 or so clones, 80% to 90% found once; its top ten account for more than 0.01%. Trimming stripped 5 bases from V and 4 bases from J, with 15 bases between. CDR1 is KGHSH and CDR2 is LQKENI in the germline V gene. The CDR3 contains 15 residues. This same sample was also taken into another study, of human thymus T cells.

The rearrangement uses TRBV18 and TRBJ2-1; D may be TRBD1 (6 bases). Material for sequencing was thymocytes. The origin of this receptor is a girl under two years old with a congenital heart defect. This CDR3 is CASSRQQGGYNEQFF. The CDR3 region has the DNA TGTGCCAGCTCAAGACAACAGGGTGGGTACAATGAGCAGTTCTTC.